This entry describes one TCR beta chain. This sample was included in a study of blood T cell repertoires in COVID-19. Study-level background: Samples came from the United States, Italy and Spain, spanning acute and convalescent COVID-19. PBMCs, B-cell-depleted T cells, or T cells were the source of the cDNA or gDNA that made up the material.

In the authors' workflow: Nucleated cell counts were estimated from reference gene primer amplification. Generated by immunoSEQ multiplex PCR, the TCRdb table keeps only in-frame clones and is missing some. D and trimming come from the DNA, and the V and J calls and clone size come from that table. The sample lists fewer than 50,000 clones; 81% were seen once. The length of the CDR3 is 17 residues. Germline V gene data show CDR1 as MNHNY and CDR2 as SVGAGI (reference sequence). The V and J ends lost 5 bases and 4 bases respectively, with 20 bases between them. Sequenced: peripheral blood. The sequence came from a man in his forties with active or convalescent COVID-19. This rearrangement joins TRBV6-6 to TRBJ2-2, with TRBD2 as a possible D gene (6 bases). The CDR3, as DNA: TGTGCCAGCAGTCTACTCCCCTATGGGGGAGGCACCGGGGAGCTGTTTTTT. Its protein is CASSLLPYGGGTGELFF.